This T cell receptor beta chain was sequenced during a study of T cells in tumors after PD-1 blockade. Tumor biopsies came from the same primary tumor site before and after PD-1 blockade. Trimming took 5 bases from V and 3 from J, leaving 11 bases between them. CDR3 length: 13 residues. Germline CDR1 reads SNHLY; CDR2 reads FYNNEI. Sequenced by immunoSEQ multiplex PCR; TCRdb stores in-frame clones only, minus some. The sample includes 10,000 to 15,000 clones, nearly 65% of them seen just once. The sequence derives from a human donor with cutaneous squamous cell carcinoma. J is TRBJ2-7 and V is TRBV2; D possibly matches TRBD1 or TRBD2 (5 bases each). This material consisted of tumor tissue, taken before anti-PD-1 treatment. The CDR3 DNA reads TGTGCCAGCAGTAGATGGGACGGCTACGAGCAGTACTTC. Its protein product is CASSRWDGYEQYF.